The T cell receptor (beta chain) under discussion was sequenced for a study of identical twins. V lost 8 bases, J lost 6 bases, and 28 bases lay in between. The CDR3 has 17 amino acids. From germline, CDR1 is ENHRY and CDR2 SYGVKD. TCRdb recomputed calls from the 5' RACE reads with MiXCR, one row per CDR3 protein. The sample consists of about 100,000 distinct CDR3 sequences, 5.9% of them appearing once. The origin of this receptor is a woman aged 50 to 65 in good health. The gene calls are TRBV10-3 and TRBJ1-2, with D possibly matching TRBD1 (5 bases). The sequenced sample was memory T cells sorted from blood. CDR3 sequence: CAIGPTTARLTLNGYTF. The CDR3 bases are TGTGCCATCGGCCCAACGACAGCTAGACTTACTCTTAATGGCTACACCTTC.